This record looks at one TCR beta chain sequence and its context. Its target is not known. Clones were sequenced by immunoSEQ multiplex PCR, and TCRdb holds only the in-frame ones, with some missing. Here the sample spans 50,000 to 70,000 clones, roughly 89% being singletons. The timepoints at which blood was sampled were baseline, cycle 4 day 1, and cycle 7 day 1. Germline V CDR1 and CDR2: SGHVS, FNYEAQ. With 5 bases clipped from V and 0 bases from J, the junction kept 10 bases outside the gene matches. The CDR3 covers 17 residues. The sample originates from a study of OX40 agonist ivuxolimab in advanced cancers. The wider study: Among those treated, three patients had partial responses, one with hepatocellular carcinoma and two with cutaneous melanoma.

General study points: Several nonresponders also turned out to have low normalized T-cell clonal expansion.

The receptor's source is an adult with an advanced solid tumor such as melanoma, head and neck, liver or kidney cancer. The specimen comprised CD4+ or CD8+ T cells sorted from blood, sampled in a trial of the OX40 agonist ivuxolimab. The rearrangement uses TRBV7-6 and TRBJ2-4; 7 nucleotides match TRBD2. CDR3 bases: TGTGCCAGCAGCCCCTTGTGGGGGGGAAGAGCCAAAAACATTCAGTACTTC. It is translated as CASSPLWGGRAKNIQYF.